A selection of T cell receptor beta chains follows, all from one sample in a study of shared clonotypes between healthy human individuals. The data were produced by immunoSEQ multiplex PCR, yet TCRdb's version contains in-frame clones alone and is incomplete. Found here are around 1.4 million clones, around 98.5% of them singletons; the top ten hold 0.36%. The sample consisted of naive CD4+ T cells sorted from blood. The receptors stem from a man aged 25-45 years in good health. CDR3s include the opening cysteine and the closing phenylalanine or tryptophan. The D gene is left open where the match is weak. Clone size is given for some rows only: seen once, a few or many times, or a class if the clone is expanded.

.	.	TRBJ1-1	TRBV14	TGTGCCAGCAGCTGGTCAGGGAGCACTGAAGCTTTCTTT	CASSWSGSTEAFF
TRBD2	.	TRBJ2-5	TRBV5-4	TGTGCCAGCAGCCTAGGACTAGTTAAGGAGACCCAGTACTTC	CASSLGLVKETQYF
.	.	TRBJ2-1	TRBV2	TGTGCCAGCAGAGGACCGGGCGGAAAACACAATGAGCAGTTCTTC	CASRGPGGKHNEQFF
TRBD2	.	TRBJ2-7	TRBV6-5	TGTGCCAGCAGTCGAGGGACTAGCTTCGACGAGCAGTACTTC	CASSRGTSFDEQYF
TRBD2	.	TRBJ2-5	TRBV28	TGTGCCAGCAACCGTCGGCGGGAGTTGGTTGAGACCCAGTACTTC	CASNRRRELVETQYF
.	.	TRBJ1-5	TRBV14	TGTGCCAGCAGCCAACGGTCACCGGGAAACCTAGCGGGTCAGCCCCAGCATTTT	CASSQRSPGNLAGQPQHF
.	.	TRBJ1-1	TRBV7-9	TGTGCCAGCAGTTCAGACCCGAACACTGAAGCTTTCTTT	CASSSDPNTEAFF
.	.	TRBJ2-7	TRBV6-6	TGTGCCAGCAGCCGGACAGAGAACGAGCAGTACTTC	CASSRTENEQYF
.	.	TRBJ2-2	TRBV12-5	TGTGCTAGTGGTTTGGTACTTGGGCCGGCCGGGGAGCTGTTTTTT	CASGLVLGPAGELFF
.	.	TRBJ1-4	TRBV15	TGTGCCACCAGCAACCCGACAGCTGACGAAAAACTGTTTTTT	CATSNPTADEKLFF
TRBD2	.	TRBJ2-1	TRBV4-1	TGCGCCAGCAGCCCAGGGGGACTAGCGGGTTTCCCGGAGCAGTTCTTC	CASSPGGLAGFPEQFF
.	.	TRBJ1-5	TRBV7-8	TGTGCCAGCAGCCTCCGGCCGGGGCAGGGGAGTTCGTCCCAGCATTTT	CASSLRPGQGSSSQHF
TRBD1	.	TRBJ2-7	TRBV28	TGTGCCAGCAGCCTACCGGGACAGGGGGTTTCCGAGCAGTACTTC	CASSLPGQGVSEQYF
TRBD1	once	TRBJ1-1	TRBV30	TGTGCCTGGAGTGCCCGGACAGGGTCGGGTGGCACTGAAGCTTTCTTT	CAWSARTGSGGTEAFF
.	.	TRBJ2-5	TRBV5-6	TGTGCCAGCAGCTGGGCACTGGGCGGAGAGACCCAGTACTTC	CASSWALGGETQYF
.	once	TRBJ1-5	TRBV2	TGTGCCAGCAGTGATCTGGGAGGGATGGGTCAGCCCCAGCATTTT	CASSDLGGMGQPQHF
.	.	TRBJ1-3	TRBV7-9	TGTGCCAGCAGCCAAGGCTCCATATATTTT	CASSQGSIYF
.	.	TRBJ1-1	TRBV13	TGTGCCAGCTTTAATACCCCAGACACTGAAGCTTTCTTT	CASFNTPDTEAFF
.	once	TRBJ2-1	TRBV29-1	TGCAGCGTTGAATCGTCTGGCGGGAATGAGCAGTTCTTC	CSVESSGGNEQFF
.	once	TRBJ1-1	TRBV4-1	TGCGCCAGCAGCCAAGATTGGATGGGTGCTAACACTGAAGCTTTCTTT	CASSQDWMGANTEAFF
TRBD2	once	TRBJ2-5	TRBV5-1	TGCGCCAGCAGCTTGCGGGAGGCTAGCGGGAGACTCCAAGAGACCCAGTACTTC	CASSLREASGRLQETQYF
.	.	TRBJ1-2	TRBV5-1	TGCGCCAGCAGCTTGGACTGGGCGAGGGGCTATGGCTACACCTTC	CASSLDWARGYGYTF
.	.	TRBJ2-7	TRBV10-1	TGCGCCAGCACAGTCCTAGGGCAGTACTTC	CASTVLGQYF
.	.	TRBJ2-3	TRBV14	TGTGCCAGCAGCCAAGAAACCTCTGTTGGTATGGATACGCAGTATTTT	CASSQETSVGMDTQYF
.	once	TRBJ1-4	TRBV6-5	TGTGCCAGCAGTCCGGGGGATGCGGCTAATGAAAAACTGTTTTTT	CASSPGDAANEKLFF
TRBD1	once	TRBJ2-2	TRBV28	TGTGCCACCAAAACCGCCGGGACAGGGGGACTAGCTAGCACCGGGGAGCTGTTTTTT	CATKTAGTGGLASTGELFF
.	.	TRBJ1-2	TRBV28	TGTGCCAGCAGTTCGCCTCCGGGGGGTAGTGGCTACACCTTC	CASSSPPGGSGYTF
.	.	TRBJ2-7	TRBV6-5	TGTGCCAGCAGTTACGGCCAGGGGGGACAAACCTACGAGCAGTACTTC	CASSYGQGGQTYEQYF
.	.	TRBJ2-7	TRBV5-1	TGCGCCAGCAGCTTGGGGCAGGGGGGAACCTACGAGCAGTACTTC	CASSLGQGGTYEQYF
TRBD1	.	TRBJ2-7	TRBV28	TGTGCCAGCACTAGGGACAGGACAAAGAGCTCCTACGAGCAGTACTTC	CASTRDRTKSSYEQYF
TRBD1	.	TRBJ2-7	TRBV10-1	TGCGCCAGCAACCAGGAGTCGGACAGGGGCCCCTACGAGCAGTACTTC	CASNQESDRGPYEQYF
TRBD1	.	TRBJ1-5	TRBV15	TGTGCCACCAGCAGAGATAGTTGGACAGGGGATCAGCCCCAGCATTTT	CATSRDSWTGDQPQHF
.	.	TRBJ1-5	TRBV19	TGTGCCAGCTCAGGGAGGGCCGTTCCGCCCCAGCATTTT	CASSGRAVPPQHF
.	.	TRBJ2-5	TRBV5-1	TGCGCCAGCAGCTTGCTAGCTCAAGAGACCCAGTACTTC	CASSLLAQETQYF
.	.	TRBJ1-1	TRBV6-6	TGTGCGAGCGGTCGTGGTGCTGAAGCTTTCTTT	CASGRGAEAFF
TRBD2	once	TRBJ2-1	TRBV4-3	TGCGCCAGCAGCCAAGATCCCCGGGGACTAGCGGCGAATGAGCAGTTCTTC	CASSQDPRGLAANEQFF
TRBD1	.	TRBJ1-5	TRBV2	TGTGCCAGCAGTGTCAGGGGGCCGGGGCAGCCCCAGCATTTT	CASSVRGPGQPQHF
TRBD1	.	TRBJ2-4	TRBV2	TGTGCCAGCAGAGACAGGGGGCATAGATCCCCCTTC	CASRDRGHRSPF
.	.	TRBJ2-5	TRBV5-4	TGTGCCAGCAGCTTGGGGGGTAGCCTCTCGTACCAAGAGACCCAGTACTTC	CASSLGGSLSYQETQYF
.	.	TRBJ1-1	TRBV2	TGTGCCAGCAGGAGGGGGGCTCAGAGTAATGAAGCTTTCTTT	CASRRGAQSNEAFF